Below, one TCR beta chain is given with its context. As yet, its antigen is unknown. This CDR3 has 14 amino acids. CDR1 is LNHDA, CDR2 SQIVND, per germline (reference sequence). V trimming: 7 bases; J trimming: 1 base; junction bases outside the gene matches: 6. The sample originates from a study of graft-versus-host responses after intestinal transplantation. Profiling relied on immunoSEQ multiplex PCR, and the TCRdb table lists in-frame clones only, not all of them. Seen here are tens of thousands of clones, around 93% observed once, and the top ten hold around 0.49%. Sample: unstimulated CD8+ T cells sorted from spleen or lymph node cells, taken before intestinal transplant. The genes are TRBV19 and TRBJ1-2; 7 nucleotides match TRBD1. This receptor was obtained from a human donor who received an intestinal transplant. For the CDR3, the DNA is TGTGCCAGTACCTCCCGGGACAGTAACTATGGCTACACCTTC. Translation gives CASTSRDSNYGYTF.